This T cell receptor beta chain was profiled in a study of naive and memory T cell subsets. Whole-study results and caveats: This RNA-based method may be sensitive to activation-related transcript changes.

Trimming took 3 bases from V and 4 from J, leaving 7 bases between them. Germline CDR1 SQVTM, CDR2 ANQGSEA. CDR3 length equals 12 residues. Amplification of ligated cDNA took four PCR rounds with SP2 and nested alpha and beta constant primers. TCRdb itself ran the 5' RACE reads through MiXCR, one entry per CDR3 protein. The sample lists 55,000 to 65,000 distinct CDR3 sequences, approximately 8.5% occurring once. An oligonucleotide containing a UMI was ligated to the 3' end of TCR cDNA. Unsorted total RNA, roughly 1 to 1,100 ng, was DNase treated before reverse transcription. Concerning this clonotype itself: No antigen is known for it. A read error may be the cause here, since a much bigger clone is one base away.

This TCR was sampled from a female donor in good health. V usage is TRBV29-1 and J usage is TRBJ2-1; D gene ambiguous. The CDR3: CSVEKSYNEQFF. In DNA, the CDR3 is TGCAGCGTTGAGAAAAGTTACAATGAGCAGTTCTTC.